The clone carrying this T cell receptor (beta chain) appeared once. After removal of 1 base from V and 6 bases from J, the junction contained 7 bases not matched to a gene. The CDR3 spans 17 residues. Germline V lookup: CDR1 SGHRS, CDR2 YFSETQ. The sample belongs to a study of blood T cell repertoires in COVID-19. Original data processing: From reference gene primer amplification, estimates of nucleated cell counts were derived. This table comes from immunoSEQ multiplex PCR, and its TCRdb copy is limited to in-frame clones, with some not included. V, J and clone size are those of that table, while D and trimming were read from the DNA. The profile shows approximately 260,000 clones, 70% to 85% of them singletons.

The rearrangement links TRBV5-1 to TRBJ1-6; 10 bases fit TRBD1. The sample consisted of peripheral blood. The TCR originated in a woman of 80 years or more with acute or convalescent COVID-19. CDR3 protein: CASSLWDRGTSNSPLHF. The CDR3 DNA reads TGCGCCAGCAGCTTGTGGGACAGGGGAACGAGTAATTCACCCCTCCACTTT.